Sequencing of this T cell receptor beta chain was carried out in a study of blood T cells in healthy people across ages. Study-level findings and limits: Using unsorted PBMCs precluded a conclusive naive versus antigen-experienced comparison. Strongly correlated with naive T cell percentage was TCR beta diversity. More naive CD4+ cells and higher diversity marked long-lived donors relative to aged donors.

Worth noting for this clonotype: Its cognate antigen is unknown.

Using a J-beta primer mix together with a sample-barcoded 5' primer, a second PCR was run for roughly 6 to 11 cycles. TCRdb recomputed calls from the 5' RACE reads with MiXCR, one row per CDR3 protein. Among some 320,000 distinct CDR3 sequences listed, 25% to 30% were seen once. The CDR3 length is 15 residues. Trimming removed 8 bases at V and 5 bases at J, with 21 bases between. The germline CDR1 and CDR2 sequences are MNHEY and SVGAGI. The V call is TRBV6-5, the J call TRBJ2-5, with D perhaps given as TRBD1 or TRBD2 (5 bases each). This TCR was sampled from a woman in her 70s in good health. Sample: blood. DNA of the CDR3: TGTGCCAGCGCGAGACAGCGAGGGAGAGGGGAGACCCAGTACTTC. Its protein is CASARQRGRGETQYF.